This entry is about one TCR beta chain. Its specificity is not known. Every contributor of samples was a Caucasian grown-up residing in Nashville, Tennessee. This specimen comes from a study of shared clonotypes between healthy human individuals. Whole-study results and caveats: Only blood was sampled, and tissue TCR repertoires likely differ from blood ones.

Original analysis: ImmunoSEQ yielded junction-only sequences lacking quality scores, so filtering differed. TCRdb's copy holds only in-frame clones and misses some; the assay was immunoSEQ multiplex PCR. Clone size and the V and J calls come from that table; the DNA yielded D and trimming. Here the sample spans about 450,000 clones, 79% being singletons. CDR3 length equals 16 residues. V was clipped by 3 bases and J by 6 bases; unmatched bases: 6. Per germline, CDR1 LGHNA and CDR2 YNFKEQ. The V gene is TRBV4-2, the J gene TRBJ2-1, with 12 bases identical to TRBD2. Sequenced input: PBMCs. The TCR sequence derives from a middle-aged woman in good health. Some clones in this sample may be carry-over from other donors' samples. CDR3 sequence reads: CASSQATSGSCNEQFF. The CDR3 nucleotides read TGTGCCAGCAGCCAGGCGACTAGCGGGAGTTGCAATGAGCAGTTCTTC.